Listed below are T cell receptor beta chains from one sample, sequenced in a study of shared clonotypes between healthy human individuals. Here immunoSEQ multiplex PCR was the method, and the copy in TCRdb shows in-frame clones only, minus some. The sample records around 550,000 clones, 95% to 97% being singletons. Source material: naive CD4+ T cells sorted from blood. These receptors all stem from a woman in her twenties or thirties in good health. CDR3s include the opening cysteine and the closing phenylalanine or tryptophan. Each record gives: clone size, J gene, V gene, D gene, CDR3 protein, CDR3 DNA. The D gene is left open where the match is weak. Some rows have no size entry. The others give once, few or many, or a class for an expanded clone.

size: -
J: TRBJ2-7
V: TRBV7-9
D: TRBD1
CDR3: CASSHPGQGSSYEQYF
DNA: TGTGCCAGCAGCCACCCGGGACAGGGGAGCTCCTACGAGCAGTACTTC

size: -
J: TRBJ2-3
V: TRBV4-2
D: -
CDR3: CASSQVRQRRTQYF
DNA: TGTGCCAGCAGCCAAGTGCGGCAGCGGAGGACGCAGTATTTT

size: -
J: TRBJ2-7
V: TRBV23-1
D: -
CDR3: CASSQSASGLPGEQYF
DNA: TGCGCCAGCAGTCAATCGGCCAGCGGCCTTCCCGGCGAGCAGTACTTC

size: -
J: TRBJ2-2
V: TRBV7-6
D: -
CDR3: CASSLAAGINTGELFF
DNA: TGTGCCAGCAGCTTAGCAGCGGGCATTAACACCGGGGAGCTGTTTTTT

size: -
J: TRBJ2-5
V: TRBV29-1
D: -
CDR3: CSVTPRTQETQYF
DNA: TGCAGCGTGACCCCCCGGACGCAAGAGACCCAGTACTTC

size: -
J: TRBJ1-5
V: TRBV10-3
D: -
CDR3: CAISEFDQPQHF
DNA: TGTGCCATCAGTGAGTTTGATCAGCCCCAGCATTTT

size: -
J: TRBJ2-7
V: TRBV21-1
D: -
CDR3: CASSPGSGGRANEQYF
DNA: TGTGCCAGCAGCCCCGGGTCGGGCGGGAGGGCAAACGAGCAGTACTTC

size: -
J: TRBJ2-3
V: TRBV28
D: -
CDR3: CASIPGTLTDTQYF
DNA: TGTGCCAGCATCCCAGGCACCCTCACAGATACGCAGTATTTT

size: once
J: TRBJ2-7
V: TRBV28
D: TRBD2
CDR3: CASSLEGLAGGPYEQYF
DNA: TGTGCCAGCAGTTTAGAGGGACTAGCGGGAGGTCCCTACGAGCAGTACTTC

size: -
J: TRBJ1-1
V: TRBV2
D: -
CDR3: CASSVRFLNTEAFF
DNA: TGTGCCAGCAGTGTGCGGTTTCTGAACACTGAAGCTTTCTTT

size: -
J: TRBJ2-3
V: TRBV18
D: -
CDR3: CASSPPGLSTDTQYF
DNA: TGTGCCAGCTCACCCCCGGGACTTTCCACAGATACGCAGTATTTT

size: -
J: TRBJ1-4
V: TRBV29-1
D: TRBD1
CDR3: CSAGGGAGEKLFF
DNA: TGCAGCGCGGGAGGGGGCGCGGGAGAAAAACTGTTTTTT

size: -
J: TRBJ2-4
V: TRBV4-1
D: -
CDR3: CASSQGGSGGGMTKNIQYF
DNA: TGCGCCAGCAGCCAAGGGGGAAGCGGAGGGGGCATGACCAAAAACATTCAGTACTTC

size: once
J: TRBJ1-4
V: TRBV28
D: TRBD1
CDR3: CASTLDRAVEKLFF
DNA: TGTGCCAGCACTCTCGACAGGGCGGTTGAAAAACTGTTTTTT

size: -
J: TRBJ2-7
V: TRBV4-1
D: -
CDR3: CASSQDPEWAGVSYEQYF
DNA: TGCGCCAGCAGCCAAGATCCGGAATGGGCAGGGGTGTCCTACGAGCAGTACTTC

size: -
J: TRBJ2-1
V: TRBV7-9
D: TRBD2
CDR3: CASSPQRERRKNEQFF
DNA: TGTGCCAGCAGCCCCCAGCGGGAGCGGAGGAAGAATGAGCAGTTCTTC

size: -
J: TRBJ2-7
V: TRBV5-8
D: TRBD2
CDR3: CASSTSRGSTYEQYF
DNA: TGTGCCAGCAGCACATCCCGCGGGAGTACCTACGAGCAGTACTTC

size: -
J: TRBJ2-2
V: TRBV27
D: TRBD2
CDR3: CASSLGLAVNTGELFF
DNA: TGTGCCAGCAGTTTAGGGCTAGCGGTGAACACCGGGGAGCTGTTTTTT

size: once
J: TRBJ1-4
V: TRBV4-1
D: TRBD1
CDR3: CASSQESWQGGEKLFF
DNA: TGCGCCAGCAGCCAAGAATCGTGGCAGGGGGGAGAAAAACTGTTTTTT

size: once
J: TRBJ2-5
V: TRBV5-6
D: -
CDR3: CASSIRDLMGEQYF
DNA: TGTGCCAGCAGCATCCGGGACCTCATGGGGGAGCAGTACTTC

size: -
J: TRBJ1-2
V: TRBV5-1
D: -
CDR3: CASWAQGDYGYTF
DNA: TGCGCCAGCTGGGCGCAGGGAGACTATGGCTACACCTTC

size: -
J: TRBJ2-7
V: TRBV7-2
D: -
CDR3: CASSSQGYEQYF
DNA: TGTGCCAGCAGCTCGCAGGGTTACGAGCAGTACTTC

size: -
J: TRBJ1-6
V: TRBV4-1
D: -
CDR3: CASSREGTYNSPLHF
DNA: TGCGCCAGCAGCCGGGAGGGAACCTATAATTCACCCCTCCACTTT

size: -
J: TRBJ2-2
V: TRBV2
D: TRBD1
CDR3: CASSEIGTANTGELFF
DNA: TGTGCCAGCAGTGAAATTGGGACAGCGAACACCGGGGAGCTGTTTTTT

size: -
J: TRBJ2-3
V: TRBV18
D: TRBD2
CDR3: CASSPRTSGIRADTQYF
DNA: TGTGCCAGCTCACCAAGGACTAGCGGGATCCGGGCAGATACGCAGTATTTT

size: -
J: TRBJ1-2
V: TRBV11-2
D: -
CDR3: CASSLLGDSGYTF
DNA: TGTGCCAGCAGCCTCCTGGGGGATAGTGGCTACACCTTC

size: -
J: TRBJ1-1
V: TRBV18
D: TRBD1
CDR3: CASSPGVGGAEGTEAFF
DNA: TGTGCCAGCTCACCGGGGGTAGGGGGCGCGGAAGGTACTGAAGCTTTCTTT

size: -
J: TRBJ2-2
V: TRBV11-2
D: -
CDR3: CASSGSGNTGELFF
DNA: TGTGCCAGCAGCGGGAGCGGGAACACCGGGGAGCTGTTTTTT

size: -
J: TRBJ2-5
V: TRBV5-1
D: -
CDR3: CASSLRTPPRQTQYF
DNA: TGCGCCAGCAGCCTTCGGACACCTCCGCGGCAGACCCAGTACTTC

size: -
J: TRBJ1-1
V: TRBV2
D: TRBD1
CDR3: CASRRQGVTEAFF
DNA: TGTGCCAGCAGGAGACAGGGAGTCACTGAAGCTTTCTTT

size: -
J: TRBJ2-5
V: TRBV10-3
D: TRBD2
CDR3: CAISESGLAGRETQYF
DNA: TGTGCCATCAGTGAGTCGGGACTAGCGGGACGAGAGACCCAGTACTTC

size: -
J: TRBJ2-7
V: TRBV29-1
D: TRBD1
CDR3: CSVAFGTGVYEQYF
DNA: TGCAGCGTTGCATTTGGTACAGGGGTCTACGAGCAGTACTTC

size: -
J: TRBJ2-3
V: TRBV28
D: TRBD2
CDR3: CASSLSPGLAGGLSRTDTQYF
DNA: TGTGCCAGCAGTTTATCTCCGGGACTAGCGGGAGGGCTGTCCCGCACAGATACGCAGTATTTT

size: -
J: TRBJ2-7
V: TRBV27
D: TRBD1
CDR3: CASRRRWDSDYEQYF
DNA: TGTGCCAGCAGGAGAAGATGGGACAGCGATTACGAGCAGTACTTC

size: -
J: TRBJ2-3
V: TRBV25-1
D: -
CDR3: CASSPWEGADTQYF
DNA: TGTGCCAGCAGCCCTTGGGAGGGGGCAGATACGCAGTATTTT

size: -
J: TRBJ1-5
V: TRBV28
D: -
CDR3: CASSWGERQPQHF
DNA: TGTGCCAGCAGTTGGGGTGAGCGACAGCCCCAGCATTTT